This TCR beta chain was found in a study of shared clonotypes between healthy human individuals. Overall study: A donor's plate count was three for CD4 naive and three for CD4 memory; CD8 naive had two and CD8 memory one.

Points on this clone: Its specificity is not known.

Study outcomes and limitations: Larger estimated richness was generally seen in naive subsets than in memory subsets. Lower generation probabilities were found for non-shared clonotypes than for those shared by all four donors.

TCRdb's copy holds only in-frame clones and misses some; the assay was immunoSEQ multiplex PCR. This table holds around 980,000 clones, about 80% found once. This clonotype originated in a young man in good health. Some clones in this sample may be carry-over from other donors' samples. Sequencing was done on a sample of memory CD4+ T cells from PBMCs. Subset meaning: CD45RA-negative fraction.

The CDR3 nucleotides read TGTGCCAGCAGCTTAGAACAACTAGCGGGGGATTCCTACGAGCAGTACTTC. It translates to CASSLEQLAGDSYEQYF. J is TRBJ2-7 and V is TRBV11-2, with TRBD2 identical over 11 bases. CDR1 and CDR2 from the germline V gene are SGHAT and FQNNGV. The junction had 5 bases not matched to a gene; V was cut back by 0 bases and J by 1 base. CDR3 length: 17 amino acids. Full variable domain (remainder filled in from reference TRBV11-2 and TRBJ2-7): EAGVAQSPRYKIIEKRQSVAFWCNPISGHATLYWYQQILGQGPKLLIQFQNNGVVDDSQLPKDRFSAERLKGVDSTLKIQPAKLEDSAVYLCASSLEQLAGDSYEQYFGPGTRLTVT.